What follows is one T cell receptor (beta chain) and its context. These data come from a study of glioma-infiltrating T cells after dendritic cell vaccination. Study information: Glioblastoma patients came from Phase I and II dendritic cell vaccination trials.

V lost 7 bases to trimming and J lost 0 bases, with 9 bases between them. Germline V lookup: CDR1 KGHSH, CDR2 LQKENI. The CDR3 runs 13 residues. Repertoires were generated with immunoSEQ multiplex PCR, while TCRdb's copy carries only in-frame clones and drops some. Of about 73,000 clones listed, roughly 87% are singletons. All glioblastoma patients lacked an isocitrate dehydrogenase mutation. The V call is TRBV18, the J call TRBJ1-1, with D possibly TRBD1 on 5 matching bases. The source material was blood, sampled before dendritic cell vaccination. The TCR sequence derives from a human donor with glioblastoma. The CDR3 coding sequence is TGTGCCAGCTTGGACAAGATGAACACTGAAGCTTTCTTT. It translates to CASLDKMNTEAFF.